Listed here are 28 T cell receptor beta chains from one sample, sequenced in a study of technical replicates of blood from a handful of donors. The data were produced by immunoSEQ multiplex PCR, yet TCRdb's version contains in-frame clones alone and is incomplete. The repertoire holds about 80,000 clones, around 96% seen once, with roughly 0.35% in the top ten. The sequencing input was T cells isolated from PBMCs. Receptors originate from a human donor in good health.

This chain joins TRBV10-1 and TRBJ2-3, with D possibly being TRBD2 (6 bases). The germline V and J ends were trimmed by 1 base and 0 bases, with 8 bases remaining between them. The CDR3 totals 15 residues. Germline lookup yields CDR1 WNHNN and CDR2 SYGVQD (reference sequence). The CDR3 nucleotides are TGCGCCAGCAGTGAGTTTGGAGGGAGCACAGATACGCAGTATTTT. This codes for CASSEFGGSTDTQYF.

The chain links TRBV6-1 to TRBJ2-2, with TRBD1 matching over 8 bases. There are 15 residues in the CDR3. The germline V gene has CDR1 MNHNS and CDR2 SASEGT. V gave up 7 bases and J gave up 8 bases; unmatched junction bases: 12. The CDR3 here is CASIAGGADIGELFF. Here the CDR3 DNA reads TGTGCCAGCATCGCAGGGGGCGCGGATATAGGGGAGCTGTTTTTT.

This chain links TRBV5-4 with TRBJ2-1; D gene unclear. The CDR3 loop spans 11 amino acids. Germline V gene data show CDR1 as SGHNT and CDR2 as YYREEE (reference sequence). V was shortened by 2 bases and J by 7 bases, with 4 bases between the two germline ends. The CDR3 here is CASSFYNEQFF. The CDR3 nucleotides read TGTGCCAGCAGCTTTTATAATGAGCAGTTCTTC.

The gene calls are TRBV7-8 and TRBJ2-2; perhaps TRBD1 as D (6 bases). V dropped 2 bases and J dropped 1 base, with 11 bases sitting between them. The V gene's germline CDR1 is SGHVS and CDR2 FQNEAQ. The CDR3 is made up of 16 amino acids. CDR3 DNA: TGTGCCAGCAGCTTATACAGGGCGGTGAACACCGGGGAGCTGTTTTTT. Protein product: CASSLYRAVNTGELFF.

V and J are TRBV6-1 and TRBJ1-1, with TRBD1 matching over 9 bases. Germline V gene lookup returns CDR1 MNHNS and CDR2 SASEGT. This CDR3 is built from 15 residues. V shed 4 bases, J shed 4 bases, and the junction held 7 bases outside the gene matches. CDR3 nucleotide sequence: TGTGCCAGCAGTGGGGGACAGGGACGAAGCACTGAAGCTTTCTTT. Translated: CASSGGQGRSTEAFF.

The chain is built from TRBV6-1 and TRBJ2-1; 7 bases map to TRBD2. Trimming cost V 2 bases and J 10 bases; bases outside gene matches: 5. The CDR3 is 13 residues long. Germline CDR1 and CDR2: MNHNS and SASEGT. The CDR3 coding sequence is TGTGCCAGCAGTGAAAGTCAGCGGGGCGAGCAGTTCTTC. Translation: CASSESQRGEQFF.

The chain recombines TRBV19 with TRBJ1-1; tentative D call: TRBD1 (6 bases). Germline CDR1 and CDR2: LNHDA and SQIVND (reference sequence). This CDR3 is built from 15 residues. The V end was cut by 5 bases, the J end by 1 base, with 14 bases between. DNA for the CDR3: TGTGCCAGTAGTGTCCGGGGGGCCTGGAACACTGAAGCTTTCTTT. Translating it yields CASSVRGAWNTEAFF.

The chain carries TRBV30 and TRBJ2-2; D is unresolved. The CDR3 totals 13 residues. Trimming stripped 8 bases from V and 4 bases from J, with 14 bases between. Germline CDR1 GTSNPN, CDR2 SVGIG (reference sequence). The CDR3 region is CADGELGTGELFF. CDR3 DNA: TGTGCCGACGGAGAGTTGGGCACCGGGGAGCTGTTTTTT.

This chain uses TRBV29-1 with TRBJ2-7; TRBD1 matches at 10 bases. The CDR3 sequence is 12 residues long. Germline V gene data show CDR1 as SQVTM and CDR2 as ANQGSEA. V shed 6 bases and J 7 bases; nucleotides not matched to a gene: 6. The CDR3 region is CSVRQGAMEQYF. Written as DNA, the CDR3 is TGCAGCGTGAGACAGGGGGCTATGGAGCAGTACTTC.

This clone was seen a single time. The rearrangement links TRBV27 to TRBJ2-6, with 7 bases aligning to TRBD2. Trimming at V came to 7 bases and at J to 3 bases, leaving 9 bases not matched to a gene. CDR1 MNHEY and CDR2 SMNVEV come from the germline V gene (reference sequence). The CDR3 is 16 residues long. This CDR3 reads CASTSRGVYGANVLTF. The CDR3 DNA reads as TGTGCCAGCACCTCTCGGGGGGTATATGGGGCCAACGTCCTGACTTTC.

The V gene is TRBV29-1, the J gene TRBJ1-2; unclear D gene. This CDR3 is 14 amino acids long. Germline V lookup: CDR1 SQVTM, CDR2 ANQGSEA. V lost 2 bases and J lost 4, with 14 bases in between. The CDR3 is CSVETLSRIYGYTF. The DNA for the CDR3 is TGCAGCGTTGAAACCCTATCCAGGATCTATGGCTACACCTTC.

The chain couples TRBV14 to TRBJ2-1, with D possibly being TRBD2 (6 bases). Germline-derived CDR1 and CDR2 are SGHDN and FVKESK. The germline V and J ends were trimmed by 1 base and 2 bases, with 15 bases remaining between them. This CDR3 region has 17 residues. In DNA form, the CDR3 reads TGTGCCAGCAGCCAAGTCACCAGCGGGCTGGCCTACAATGAGCAGTTCTTC. This gives the protein CASSQVTSGLAYNEQFF. The whole variable domain, filled in from reference TRBV14 and TRBJ2-1, reads EAGVTQFPSHSVIEKGQTVTLRCDPISGHDNLYWYRRVMGKEIKFLLHFVKESKQDESGMPNNRFLAERTGGTYSTLKVQPAELEDSGVYFCASSQVTSGLAYNEQFFGPGTRLTVL.

The chain links TRBV7-2 to TRBJ2-5; D is undetermined. Trimming pared 5 bases from V and 5 bases from J, leaving 12 bases between. There are 13 residues in the CDR3. Per germline, CDR1 SGHTA and CDR2 FQGNSA. CDR3 nucleotide sequence: TGTGCCAGCAGCGGAAGCTTGGGCGAGACCCAGTACTTC. It is translated as CASSGSLGETQYF. Combining the CDR3 with reference TRBV7-2 and TRBJ2-5 gives the whole variable domain GAGVSQSPSNKVTEKGKDVELRCDPISGHTALYWYRQSLGQGLEFLIYFQGNSAPDKSGLPSDRFSAERTGGSVSTLTIQRTQQEDSAVYLCASSGSLGETQYFGPGTRLLVL.

The chain links TRBV7-9 to TRBJ2-3; 10 bases map to TRBD2. CDR1 is SEHNR and CDR2 is FQNEAQ in the germline V gene (reference sequence). The CDR3 spans 16 residues. Unmatched junction bases numbered 8, after V lost 6 bases and J lost 2 bases. In nucleotides, the CDR3 is TGTGCCAGCAGTCACCCAAGCGGGAGGGACACAGATACGCAGTATTTT. The encoded protein is CASSHPSGRDTDTQYF.

This clone was seen just once. The chain combines TRBV4-2 with TRBJ2-3, with D possibly being TRBD1 (5 bases). The CDR3 runs 14 residues. Germline-derived CDR1 and CDR2 are LGHNA and YNFKEQ. Between the trimmed V and J ends, which lost 3 bases and 5 bases, there was a span of 12 bases. For the CDR3, the DNA is TGTGCCAGCAGCCACCTTCCCAGGGAAGATACGCAGTATTTT. The encoded protein is CASSHLPREDTQYF.

This sequence joins TRBV7-2 and TRBJ2-5; TRBD2 matches at 13 bases. From germline, CDR1 is SGHTA and CDR2 FQGNSA. J lost 5 bases, V lost 5 bases, and 8 bases had no gene match. This CDR3 contains 16 residues. The CDR3 DNA sequence: TGTGCCAGCAGCACTGGACTAGCGGGAGTAGGGGAGACCCAGTACTTC. Translating gives CASSTGLAGVGETQYF.

The genes are TRBV7-9 and TRBJ1-2; 8 nucleotides agree with TRBD1. The trim removed 0 bases at V and 0 bases at J, leaving 3 bases unmatched. Germline V gene data show CDR1 as SEHNR and CDR2 as FQNEAQ (reference sequence). There are 16 residues in the CDR3. The CDR3 bases are TGTGCCAGCAGCTTAGCCGGACAGGGAGCTAACTATGGCTACACCTTC. Translating it yields CASSLAGQGANYGYTF.

The chain employs TRBV7-3 and TRBJ1-2, with 8 positions matching TRBD1. This CDR3 has 13 amino acids. J lost 4 bases, V lost 3 bases, and 1 base had no gene match. CDR1 is SGHTA and CDR2 is FQGTGA in the germline V gene. DNA for the CDR3: TGTGCCAGCAGCTTCGGACAGGGCTATGGCTACACCTTC. Its translation: CASSFGQGYGYTF. Filled out from reference TRBV7-3 and TRBJ1-2, the complete variable domain reads GAGVSQTPSNKVTEKGKYVELRCDPISGHTALYWYRQSLGQGPEFLIYFQGTGAADDSGLPNDRFFAVRPEGSVSTLKIQRTERGDSAVYLCASSFGQGYGYTFGSGTRLTVV.

This chain joins TRBV7-2 and TRBJ1-2, with 8 bases identical to TRBD1. Germline trimming cut 7 bases from V and 0 bases from J; bases unmatched to any gene: 4. This CDR3 spans 14 amino acids. Germline assignment: CDR1 SGHTA and CDR2 FQGNSA. The CDR3 nucleotides read TGTGCCAGCACCCGGGGACAGGCTAACTATGGCTACACCTTC. Translating gives CASTRGQANYGYTF.

The J gene is TRBJ2-1, the V gene TRBV7-9, with D unclear. Trimming left V 7 bases short and J 3 bases short, with 4 bases between. There are 11 residues in the CDR3. Germline CDR1 and CDR2: SEHNR and FQNEAQ (reference sequence). This CDR3 reads CASTRYNEQFF. The CDR3 bases are TGTGCCAGCACCCGCTACAATGAGCAGTTCTTC.

This clone appeared once. This chain connects TRBV6-5 to TRBJ2-5, with D possibly matching TRBD1 (6 bases). The ends were cut back, 2 bases at V and 6 bases at J, with 10 bases in the middle. The CDR3 consists of 13 residues. Germline V gene sequence: CDR1 MNHEY, CDR2 SVGAGI. The CDR3 bases are TGTGCCAGCAGTTACAACAGGGTACAGACCCAGTACTTC. Protein product: CASSYNRVQTQYF.

CDR3 sequence: CASRGLAGEGEQYF. CDR3 sequence (DNA): TGTGCCAGCAGGGGACTAGCGGGAGAAGGCGAGCAGTACTTC. The chain has TRBV6-4 and TRBJ2-7, with TRBD2 identical over 14 bases. The CDR3 covers 14 residues. J was trimmed by 6 bases and V by 6 bases; bases with no gene match: 4. Germline loops: CDR1 MRHNA, CDR2 SNTAGT.

This chain connects TRBV7-2 to TRBJ2-5; TRBD2 matches at 8 bases. CDR1 and CDR2 (germline): SGHTA, FQGNSA. This CDR3 has 15 residues. After removal of 5 bases from V and 4 bases from J, the junction contained 9 bases not matched to a gene. The CDR3 sequence: CASSHPGTRGETQYF. The CDR3 coding sequence is TGTGCCAGCAGCCACCCCGGGACTAGAGGAGAGACCCAGTACTTC.

The chain has TRBV5-8 and TRBJ1-4; D remains unclear. Trimming took off 7 bases at V and 0 bases at J, with 13 bases between the two ends. The CDR3 consists of 15 residues. CDR1 SGHTS and CDR2 YDEGEE come from the germline V gene. CDR3 amino acids: CASRVIVATNEKLFF. The DNA of the CDR3 is TGTGCCAGCCGGGTAATAGTCGCAACTAATGAAAAACTGTTTTTT.

V gene TRBV7-2 combines with J gene TRBJ1-2; TRBD1 agrees at 7 bases. Trimming cost V 2 bases and J 7 bases; bases outside gene matches: 16. There are 17 residues in the CDR3. Germline V lookup: CDR1 SGHTA, CDR2 FQGNSA. CDR3 amino acids: CASSLRGQSILWRGYTF. The CDR3 bases are TGTGCCAGCAGCTTACGGGGACAGTCCATTCTGTGGCGTGGCTACACCTTC.

The chain employs TRBV5-1 and TRBJ2-1; 7 bases fit TRBD2. V lost 1 base, J lost 4 bases, and 8 bases stayed unmatched. Germline V gene sequence: CDR1 SGHRS, CDR2 YFSETQ. The CDR3 is 16 amino acids. As DNA, the CDR3 is TGCGCCAGCAGCTTGTTTAGCGGGTCCCGATACAATGAGCAGTTCTTC. This gives the protein CASSLFSGSRYNEQFF.

The V call is TRBV6-1, the J call TRBJ2-1, with a tentative D call TRBD2 (6 bases). Germline values: CDR1 MNHNS, CDR2 SASEGT. CDR3 length equals 14 residues. V lost 6 bases, J lost 2 bases, and 11 bases lay in between. This CDR3 is CASRGGGAYNEQFF. In DNA form, the CDR3 reads TGTGCCAGCAGGGGCGGCGGGGCCTACAATGAGCAGTTCTTC.

This clone was picked up one time. The V and J genes are TRBV27 and TRBJ2-5, with 9 bases identical to TRBD1. CDR3 length equals 15 residues. V gave up 4 bases and J gave up 2 bases; unmatched junction bases: 5. Germline V gene data show CDR1 as MNHEY and CDR2 as SMNVEV (reference sequence). CDR3 region: CASSSLGQGQETQYF. The CDR3 DNA reads as TGTGCCAGCAGTTCTCTAGGACAGGGGCAAGAGACCCAGTACTTC.